These 24 T cell receptor beta chains came from one sample sequenced in a study of shared clonotypes between healthy human individuals (dated by TCRdb to the early 2020s). The library was obtained by the immunoSEQ multiplex PCR assay. TCRdb retrieved this table from immuneACCESS and kept in-frame rearrangements only. Not all clones are present; in checked studies, unresolved V genes account for under half, and no reason is known for the remainder. The sample table contains about 2.3 million clones; only one count was recorded for 93% of them. 0.35% to 0.5% of the sample is held by the ten biggest clonotypes. Source material: naive CD4+ T cells from PBMCs. The cell subset or site label on this specimen signifies: CD45RA+ positively selected. Source of these receptors: a man younger than 35 in good health. Some clones in this sample may be carry-over from other donors' samples.

This chain uses TRBV6-1 with TRBJ1-2; the D gene is possibly TRBD1 (5 bases). V was cut by 5 bases and J by 5 bases, with 12 bases left in between. This CDR3 is 13 amino acids long. Germline V gene data show CDR1 as MNHNS and CDR2 as SASEGT. CDR3 loop: CASSNRGQYGYTF. The CDR3 nucleotides read TGTGCCAGCAGTAATCGGGGCCAATATGGCTACACCTTC.

This chain joins TRBV6-6 and TRBJ2-7; the D call may be TRBD1 or TRBD2 (5 bases each). The germline V gene encodes CDR1 MNHNY and CDR2 SVGAGI (reference sequence). The CDR3 consists of 14 residues. V was shortened by 4 bases and J by 3 bases, with 13 bases between the two germline ends. The CDR3 nucleotides are TGTGCCAGCAGTTTTGGGACCCTGTACTACGAGCAGTACTTC. Protein product: CASSFGTLYYEQYF.

The rearrangement uses TRBV5-6 and TRBJ2-5, with D unclear. V lost 0 bases, J lost 3 bases, and 9 bases lay in between. The CDR3 contains 14 residues. CDR1 and CDR2 (germline): SGHDT, YYEEEE. The CDR3 region has the DNA TGTGCCAGCAGCTTGGGAACCGTCAAAGAGACCCAGTACTTC. It translates to CASSLGTVKETQYF.

This clone was counted a single time. The chain employs TRBV29-1 and TRBJ2-5, with D perhaps matching TRBD2 (6 bases). The CDR3 has 13 amino acids. CDR1 SQVTM and CDR2 ANQGSEA come from the germline V gene. V was clipped by 5 bases and J by 5 bases, with 15 bases between them. CDR3 nucleotides: TGCAGCGTTTCTACGGGAGTCGGGGAGACCCAGTACTTC. It specifies CSVSTGVGETQYF.

The J gene is TRBJ1-2, the V gene TRBV14; TRBD1 might be the D (6 bases). Between the trimmed V and J ends, which lost 2 bases and 8 bases, there was a span of 18 bases. The CDR3 consists of 15 residues. Germline V gene data show CDR1 as SGHDN and CDR2 as FVKESK. DNA for the CDR3: TGTGCCAGCAGCCAATTAATGACAGGCATGGGAGGCTACACCTTC. Encoded protein: CASSQLMTGMGGYTF.

This chain uses TRBV30 with TRBJ2-1; TRBD1 matches at 10 bases. V was pared by 4 bases and J by 4 bases, with 4 bases of the junction left unmatched. This CDR3 region has 14 residues. Germline CDR1 reads GTSNPN; CDR2 reads SVGIG (reference sequence). The CDR3 bases are TGTGCCTGGACCGGGGACAGGGGATACAATGAGCAGTTCTTC. Its translation is CAWTGDRGYNEQFF.

About this clone itself: Other DNA sequences within the sample encode an identical CDR3. V and J are TRBV18 and TRBJ1-5, with D perhaps TRBD1 (6 bases). CDR3 length equals 12 residues. Germline loops: CDR1 KGHSH, CDR2 LQKENI. V was shortened by 6 bases and J by 4 bases, with 7 bases between the two germline ends. The CDR3 sequence is CASSRGNQPQHF. In nucleotides, the CDR3 is TGTGCCAGCTCCAGGGGTAATCAGCCCCAGCATTTT. The variable domain in full, completed from reference TRBV18 and TRBJ1-5, reads NAGVMQNPRHLVRRRGQEARLRCSPMKGHSHVYWYRQLPEEGLKFMVYLQKENIIDESGMPKERFSAEFPKEGPSILRIQQVVRGDSAAYFCASSRGNQPQHFGDGTRLSIL.

The V and J genes are TRBV6-5 and TRBJ2-7; D might be TRBD1 (6 bases). The germline CDR1 and CDR2 sequences are MNHEY and SVGAGI. This CDR3 is 15 amino acids long. V shed 0 bases and J shed 3 bases, with 12 bases lying between them. CDR3 sequence (DNA): TGTGCCAGCAGTTACTCGGGGGCCGTAGGCTACGAGCAGTACTTC. This encodes CASSYSGAVGYEQYF.

This chain uses TRBV7-8 with TRBJ2-7, with a possible D match to TRBD2 (6 bases). The CDR3 has 15 residues. The V end lost 5 bases, the J end lost 2 bases, and 16 bases lay between the germline ends. Per germline, CDR1 SGHVS and CDR2 FQNEAQ. CDR3 region: CASSTPHRGTYEQYF. CDR3 coding DNA: TGTGCCAGCAGCACTCCGCATCGGGGGACCTACGAGCAGTACTTC.

As to this clone: Other DNA sequences in the sample encode the same CDR3. V gene TRBV7-9 combines with J gene TRBJ1-2; TRBD1 might be the D (5 bases). In germline, CDR1 is SEHNR, CDR2 FQNEAQ (reference sequence). This CDR3 is 13 amino acids long. V gave up 5 bases and J gave up 4 bases, with 11 bases separating them. In DNA form, the CDR3 reads TGTGCCAGCAGCCCGGGGGGAGGCTATGGCTACACCTTC. This gives the protein CASSPGGGYGYTF.

Details on this clone: The sample carries other DNA sequences with the same CDR3. The chain couples TRBV19 to TRBJ1-5, with a tentative D call TRBD1 (5 bases). V was clipped by 4 bases and J by 0 bases, with 13 bases between them. CDR3 size: 16 residues. Germline V lookup: CDR1 LNHDA, CDR2 SQIVND (reference sequence). DNA for the CDR3: TGTGCCAGTAGTAGCCGGGACGGATATAGCAATCAGCCCCAGCATTTT. Protein sequence: CASSSRDGYSNQPQHF.

Comment on this clone: The sample holds other DNA sequences that translate to the same CDR3. The J gene is TRBJ1-3, the V gene TRBV28; no firm D call. Germline assignment: CDR1 MDHEN and CDR2 SYDVKM. The length of the CDR3 is 14 residues. V was pared by 4 bases and J by 0 bases, with 7 bases between. CDR3: CASSSASSGNTIYF. DNA for the CDR3: TGTGCCAGCAGTTCGGCCAGCTCTGGAAACACCATATATTTT.

The chain combines TRBV5-1 with TRBJ2-2; 8 nucleotides line up with TRBD2. The CDR3 loop spans 17 amino acids. CDR1 and CDR2 (germline): SGHRS, YFSETQ. V gave up 4 bases and J gave up 0 bases; unmatched junction bases: 8. The CDR3 nucleotides are TGCGCCAGCAGCCGAATAGAGCGGGGGTCGAACACCGGGGAGCTGTTTTTT. Translating gives CASSRIERGSNTGELFF.

The J gene is TRBJ2-1, the V gene TRBV6-6, with TRBD2 matching over 11 bases. Per the germline V gene, CDR1 is MNHNY and CDR2 is SVGAGI (reference sequence). Trimming took 10 bases from V and 9 from J; bases not matched to a gene: 11. The CDR3 totals 14 residues. The CDR3 DNA sequence: TGTGCCATCGCCTTAGCGGGAGGGATCAGTGAGCAGTTCTTC. As protein: CAIALAGGISEQFF.

The chain's CDR3 is CASSRASGNYEQYF. CDR3 bases: TGTGCCAGTAGTCGGGCTAGCGGGAACTACGAGCAGTACTTC. The genes are TRBV19 and TRBJ2-7; 9 bases line up with TRBD2. This CDR3 comprises 14 residues. With V trimmed by 5 bases and J by 3 bases, 5 bases remained unmatched. CDR1 is LNHDA and CDR2 is SQIVND in the germline V gene (reference sequence).

Only one count was recorded for this clone. The V and J genes are TRBV7-7 and TRBJ2-2, with 10 bases matching TRBD2. CDR3 length: 15 amino acids. CDR1 and CDR2 from the germline V gene are SSHAT and FNYEAQ (reference sequence). Trimming removed 5 bases from V and 6 bases from J; junction bases left unmatched: 6. The CDR3 sequence: CASSPSGSRAGELFF. CDR3 DNA sequence: TGTGCCAGCAGCCCTAGCGGGAGTCGGGCCGGGGAGCTGTTTTTT.

The chain uses TRBV6-5 and TRBJ1-2, with TRBD1 as a possible D gene (6 bases). V lost 6 bases and J lost 8, with 22 bases in between. The CDR3 contains 15 residues. CDR1 is MNHEY, CDR2 SVGAGI, per germline. CDR3 coding DNA: TGTGCCAGCAGCTCCCCGGGACAAAGCGCCTCCGGCTACACCTTC. It codes for CASSSPGQSASGYTF.

The chain uses TRBV7-2 and TRBJ2-7; 11 nucleotides align to TRBD2. Germline values: CDR1 SGHTA, CDR2 FQGNSA. The trim removed 2 bases at V and 9 bases at J, leaving 9 bases unmatched. The length of the CDR3 is 15 residues. CDR3: CASSLTTSGSAAQYF. The CDR3 nucleotides are TGTGCCAGCAGCTTAACCACTAGCGGGAGCGCGGCGCAGTACTTC.

In its sample, this clone was seen once. Here the CDR3 reads CASSPGLYEQYF. Written as DNA, the CDR3 is TGTGCCAGCAGCCCAGGACTCTACGAGCAGTACTTC. The rearrangement uses TRBV5-5 and TRBJ2-7; tentative D call: TRBD2 (5 bases). Trimming removed 4 bases from V and 3 bases from J, with 8 bases in between. Germline V CDR1 and CDR2: SGHKS, YYEKEE (reference sequence). The CDR3 is 12 residues long.

The chain combines TRBV16 with TRBJ2-3; no clear D. The CDR3 sequence is 15 residues long. Germline V CDR1 and CDR2: KGHSY, FQNENV. The V end lost 4 bases, the J end lost 4 bases, and 15 bases lay between the germline ends. As DNA, the CDR3 is TGTGCCAGCAGCCCTAGACTTCTACGGGCAGATACGCAGTATTTT. It is translated as CASSPRLLRADTQYF.

The chain is built from TRBV2 and TRBJ2-1; a possible D gene is TRBD2 (5 bases). Looked up from germline, CDR1 is SNHLY and CDR2 is FYNNEI. V was shortened by 4 bases and J by 10 bases, with 17 bases between the two germline ends. CDR3 length equals 14 residues. The CDR3 reads CASSGTRALTEQFF. CDR3 nucleotide sequence: TGTGCCAGCAGTGGAACTAGGGCCCTAACCGAGCAGTTCTTC.

The J gene is TRBJ2-4, the V gene TRBV7-4, with 10 bases fitting TRBD2. CDR3 size: 16 residues. CDR1 and CDR2 (germline): SGHVT, SQSDAQ. The trim removed 5 bases at V and 1 base at J, leaving 5 bases unmatched. Here the CDR3 reads CASSPWGLAAKNIQYF. The CDR3 nucleotides are TGTGCCAGCAGCCCATGGGGACTAGCGGCCAAAAACATTCAGTACTTC.

The V and J genes are TRBV4-1 and TRBJ2-3; perhaps TRBD1 as D (6 bases). This CDR3 region has 14 residues. In germline, CDR1 is MGHRA, CDR2 YSYEKL. Trimming took 1 base from V and 3 from J, leaving 8 bases between them. Here the CDR3 DNA reads TGCGCCAGCAGCCAAGCAGGGGCAACAGATACGCAGTATTTT. This gives the protein CASSQAGATDTQYF.

The chain couples TRBV7-2 to TRBJ2-1, with unresolved D. V was clipped by 3 bases and J by 5 bases, with 5 bases between them. Per the germline V gene, CDR1 is SGHTA and CDR2 is FQGNSA. The CDR3 spans 12 residues. This chain's CDR3 is CASSFYHNEQFF. The CDR3 DNA reads as TGTGCCAGCAGCTTCTACCACAATGAGCAGTTCTTC.